A single TCR beta chain is shown here with its context. The data belong to a study of cytomegalovirus exposure and HLA in healthy donors. From germline, CDR1 is LNHDA and CDR2 SQIVND (reference sequence). The J segment lost 7 bases and the V segment lost 3 bases, leaving 10 bases of the junction unmatched. The CDR3 is 15 residues long. Produced via immunoSEQ multiplex PCR; TCRdb's table is partial and in-frame only. Of tens of thousands of clones in the sample, more than 85% were seen once. The V gene is TRBV19, the J gene TRBJ1-2; TRBD1 matches 8 bases. The TCR sequence derives from a woman in her 30s in good health and CMV-seronegative. Sequenced: PBMCs. The CDR3 coding sequence is TGTGCCAGTAGTATGAGGGACAGGAGAAAAGTTGGCTACACCTTC. Its protein is CASSMRDRRKVGYTF.